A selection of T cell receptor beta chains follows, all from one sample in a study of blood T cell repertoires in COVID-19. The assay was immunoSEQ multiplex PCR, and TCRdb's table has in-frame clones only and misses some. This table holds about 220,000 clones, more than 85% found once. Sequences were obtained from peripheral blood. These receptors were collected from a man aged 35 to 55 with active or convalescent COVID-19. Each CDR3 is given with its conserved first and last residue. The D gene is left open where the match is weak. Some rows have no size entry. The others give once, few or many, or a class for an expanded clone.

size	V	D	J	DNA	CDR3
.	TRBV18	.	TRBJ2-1	TGTGCCAGCTCAGACACGGGAGATAAGCAGTTCTTC	CASSDTGDKQFF
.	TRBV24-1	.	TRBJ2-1	TGTGCCACCAGTGGACGAGGGAACCGGGGCTCCTACAATGAGCAGTTCTTC	CATSGRGNRGSYNEQFF
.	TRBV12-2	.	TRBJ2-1	TGTGCAAGTCGTCGGACAGGGGTAAAGGGCTCCTACAATGAGCAGTTCTTC	CASRRTGVKGSYNEQFF
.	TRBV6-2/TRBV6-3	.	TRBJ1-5	TGTGCCAGCAGTCGTTGGGGCGGGAATAGCAATCAGCCCCAGCATTTT	CASSRWGGNSNQPQHF
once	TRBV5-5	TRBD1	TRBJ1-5	TGTGCCAGCAGCTTCACCCCGGGACAGGGAAGCAATCAGCCCCAGCATTTT	CASSFTPGQGSNQPQHF
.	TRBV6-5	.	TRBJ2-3	TGTGCCAGCTGGAAGGGACTCACCCTGGATACGCAGTATTTT	CASWKGLTLDTQYF
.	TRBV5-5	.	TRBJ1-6	TGTGCCAGCAGCCCGAATGGCGGCGGGGATTCACCCCTCCACTTT	CASSPNGGGDSPLHF
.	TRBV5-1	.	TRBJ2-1	TGCGCCAGCGGCTATAGCAATGAGCAGTTCTTC	CASGYSNEQFF
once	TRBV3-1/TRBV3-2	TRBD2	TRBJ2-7	TGTGCCAGCAGCCCTACCCCCGGGACTAGCGGGCCCTGGAGCTCCTACGAGCAGTACTTC	CASSPTPGTSGPWSSYEQYF
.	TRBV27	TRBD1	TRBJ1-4	TGTGCCAGCAGGCCCGGGACAGAAAATGAAAAACTGTTTTTT	CASRPGTENEKLFF
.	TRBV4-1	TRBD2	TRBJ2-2	TGCGCCAGCAGCCAAGATCCCGGGGGGGCGAACACCGGGGAGCTGTTTTTT	CASSQDPGGANTGELFF
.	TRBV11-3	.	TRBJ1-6	TGTGCCAGCAGCTTTAGGACGACGGACTGTTGTTCACCCCTCCACTTT	CASSFRTTDCCSPLHF
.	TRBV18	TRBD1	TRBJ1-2	TGTGCCAGCTCGCCGACAGGGCCCTCCTATGGCTACACCTTC	CASSPTGPSYGYTF
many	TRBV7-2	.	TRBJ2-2	TGTGCCAGCGGAAGGGAGGTAGCCGGGGAGCTGTTTTTT	CASGREVAGELFF
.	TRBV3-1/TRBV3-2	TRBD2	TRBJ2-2	TGTGCCAGCAGCCGATTAGGTGCGGGACTAGCAACCGGGGAGCTGTTTTTT	CASSRLGAGLATGELFF
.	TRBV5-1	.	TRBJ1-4	TGCGCCAGCAGCTATTTTTTCCGTGGGGGGTTT	CASSYFFRGGF
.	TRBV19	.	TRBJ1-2	TGTGCCAGTAGAGCCGCCAGCGGCTATGGCTACACCTTC	CASRAASGYGYTF
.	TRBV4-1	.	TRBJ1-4	TGCGCCAGCAGCCAGTTACAGGGTTGGGAAAAACTGTTTTTT	CASSQLQGWEKLFF
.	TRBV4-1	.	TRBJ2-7	TGCGCCAGCAGCCAAGATTGGGGGGGCCTCTCCTACGAGCAGTACTTC	CASSQDWGGLSYEQYF
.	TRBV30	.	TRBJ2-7	TGTGCCTGGAGTCCCGGGTCCCGGGGACAGTACTTC	CAWSPGSRGQYF
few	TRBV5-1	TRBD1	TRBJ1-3	TGCGCCAGCAGCCTGGGACAGGTCGCTGGAAACACCATATATTTT	CASSLGQVAGNTIYF
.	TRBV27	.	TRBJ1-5	TGTGCCAGCAGTCCCTTGAATCAGCCCCAGCATTTT	CASSPLNQPQHF
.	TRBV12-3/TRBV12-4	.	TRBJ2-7	TGTGCCAGCAGTTTTGACAGCTCCTACGAGCAGTACTTC	CASSFDSSYEQYF
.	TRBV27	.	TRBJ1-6	TGTGCCAGCAGCCGCCCCGACAGACCCAATTCACCCCTCCACTTT	CASSRPDRPNSPLHF
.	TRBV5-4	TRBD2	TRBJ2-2	TGTGCCAGCAGCTCCCAGGGAGGGAACGGGGAGCTGTTTTTT	CASSSQGGNGELFF
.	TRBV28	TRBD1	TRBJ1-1	TGTGCCAGCAGCCCCGACAGGGTCACTGAAGCTTTCTTT	CASSPDRVTEAFF
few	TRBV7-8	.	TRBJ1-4	TGTGCCAGCAGCTTAGTGGGGCAGATTAATGAAAAACTGTTTTTT	CASSLVGQINEKLFF
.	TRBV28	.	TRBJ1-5	TGTGCCAGCAGTTTACGGGGGGCCGGAATCGGAACCAATCAGCCCCAGCATTTT	CASSLRGAGIGTNQPQHF
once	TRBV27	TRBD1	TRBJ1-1	TGTGCCAGCCTAGGACAGGACACTGAAGCTTTCTTT	CASLGQDTEAFF
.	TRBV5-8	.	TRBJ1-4	TGTGCCAGCAGCGATAGAGGGCGTGGTGAAAAACTGTTTTTT	CASSDRGRGEKLFF
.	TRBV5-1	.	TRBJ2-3	TGCGCCAGCAGCTCAACAGGGAATTACGGCACAGATACGCAGTATTTT	CASSSTGNYGTDTQYF
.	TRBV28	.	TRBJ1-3	TGTGCCAGCAGGCCGACTGTAGGAAACACCATATATTTT	CASRPTVGNTIYF
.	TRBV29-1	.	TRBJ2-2	TGCAGCGTGGGAAGGGGCGCGGTCGGGGAGCTGTTTTTT	CSVGRGAVGELFF
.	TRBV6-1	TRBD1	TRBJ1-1	TGTGCCAGCAGTGACGGGCAGGGGGCTTTCGACACTGAAGCTTTCTTT	CASSDGQGAFDTEAFF
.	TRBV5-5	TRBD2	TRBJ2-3	TGTGCCAGCAGCTCCCTAGCGGGAGGGCCAGATACGCAGTATTTT	CASSSLAGGPDTQYF
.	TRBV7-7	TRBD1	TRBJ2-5	TGTGCTAGCAGCGCCTTACAGGGGGCATTAGAGACCCAGTACTTC	CASSALQGALETQYF
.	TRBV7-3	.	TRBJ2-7	TGTGCCAGCAGCTTTCACAGGGCCGACGAGCAGTACTTC	CASSFHRADEQYF
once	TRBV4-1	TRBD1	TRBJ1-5	TGCGCCAGCAGCCGAGCTCGGGACAGGGGGCGAATTGGACGCAATCAGCCCCAGCATTTT	CASSRARDRGRIGRNQPQHF
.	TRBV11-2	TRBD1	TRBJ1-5	TGTGCCAGCAGCCACTCCGGGACAGTTGACAATCAGCCCCAGCATTTT	CASSHSGTVDNQPQHF
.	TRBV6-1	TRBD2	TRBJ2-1	TGTGCCAGCAGTGGTGGACTAGCGGGGGGCCCCTTGCGGGATGAGCAGTTCTTC	CASSGGLAGGPLRDEQFF
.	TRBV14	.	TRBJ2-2	TGTGCCAGCAGCCAAGCGGGGTACACCGGGGAGCTGTTTTTT	CASSQAGYTGELFF
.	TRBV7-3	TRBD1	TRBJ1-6	TGTGCCAGCAGCTGGGACAGGGCGAGTTCACCCCTCCACTTT	CASSWDRASSPLHF
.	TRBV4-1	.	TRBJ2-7	TGCGCCAGCAGCCAAATACAGGGAAACTCCTACGAGCAGTACTTC	CASSQIQGNSYEQYF
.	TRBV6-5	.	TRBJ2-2	TGTGCCAGCACCTCGAACACCGGGGAGCTGTTTTTT	CASTSNTGELFF
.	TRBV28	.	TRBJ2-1	TGTGCCAGCAGTCGCCCCCCGGACACTTACAATGAGCAGTTCTTC	CASSRPPDTYNEQFF
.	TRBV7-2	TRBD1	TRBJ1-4	TGTGCCAGCAGCTCGGCGACAGGGGATGAAAAACTGTTTTTT	CASSSATGDEKLFF
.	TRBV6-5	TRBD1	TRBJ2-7	TGTGCCAGCTCGACCAGACAGGGCCCTCCGGACGAGCAGTACTTC	CASSTRQGPPDEQYF
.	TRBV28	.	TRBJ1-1	TGTGCCAGCAGTTTGGTTCCGGGGGACACTGAAGCTTTCTTT	CASSLVPGDTEAFF
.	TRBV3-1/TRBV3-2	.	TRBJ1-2	TGTGCCAGCAGCCAAGTATCAGGGGACGGCTACACCTTC	CASSQVSGDGYTF
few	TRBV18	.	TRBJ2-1	TGTGCCAGCTCACCCATGTCAGGAGGCCGGTTCTTC	CASSPMSGGRFF
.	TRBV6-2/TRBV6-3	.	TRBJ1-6	TGTGCCAGCAGCCTGCCCGGGAATTCACCCCTCCACTTT	CASSLPGNSPLHF
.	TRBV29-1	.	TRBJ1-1	TGCAGCGTGGACCGCTCGGTAGGAGGCACTGAAGCTTTCTTT	CSVDRSVGGTEAFF